This T cell receptor (beta chain) was sequenced in a study of T cell responses to AZD1222 COVID-19 vaccine. The CDR3 sequence is 19 residues long. From germline, CDR1 is SGDLS and CDR2 YYNGEE. J gave up 3 bases and V 0 bases, and 15 bases lay outside the gene matches. Assay used: immunoSEQ multiplex PCR; TCRdb lists only in-frame clones, some missing. This table has about 140,000 clones, roughly 90% appearing once. V usage is TRBV9 and J usage is TRBJ2-3; 8 nucleotides agree with TRBD2. This TCR was sampled from an adult in good health. The specimen comprised peripheral blood, sampled on day 0 of AZD1222 vaccination. CDR3 sequence (DNA): TGTGCCAGCAGCGTAGGTTCGAGTAAGAGCGGGAGAAAGACAGATACGCAGTATTTT. It yields the protein CASSVGSSKSGRKTDTQYF.